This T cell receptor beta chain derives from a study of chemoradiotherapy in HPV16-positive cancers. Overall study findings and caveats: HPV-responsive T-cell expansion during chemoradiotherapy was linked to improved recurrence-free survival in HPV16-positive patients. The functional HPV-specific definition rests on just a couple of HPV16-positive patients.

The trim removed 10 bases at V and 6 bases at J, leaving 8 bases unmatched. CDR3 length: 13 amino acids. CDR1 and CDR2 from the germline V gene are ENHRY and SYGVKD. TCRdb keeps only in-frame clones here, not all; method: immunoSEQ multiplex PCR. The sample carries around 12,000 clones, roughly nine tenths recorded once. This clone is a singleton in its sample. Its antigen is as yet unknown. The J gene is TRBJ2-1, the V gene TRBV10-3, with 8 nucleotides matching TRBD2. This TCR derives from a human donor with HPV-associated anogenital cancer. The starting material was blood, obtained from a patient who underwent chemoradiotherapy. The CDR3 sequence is CASSGREINEQFF. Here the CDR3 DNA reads TGTGCCAGCAGCGGGAGAGAAATCAATGAGCAGTTCTTC.